This T cell receptor (beta chain) was retrieved from a study of cytomegalovirus exposure and HLA in healthy donors. The study's findings and limits: Several of the most significant clusters appeared linked to common viral pathogens, based on a later analysis.

PCR used 60 Vbeta primers and 13 Jbeta primers. Method: immunoSEQ multiplex PCR; TCRdb's copy keeps in-frame clones and lacks some. The repertoire holds approximately 100,000 clones, with around three quarters as singletons. Per germline, CDR1 SGHNT and CDR2 YENEEA. The CDR3 consists of 13 residues. V shed 0 bases and J shed 3 bases, with 5 bases lying between them. Only a few counts were recorded for this clone. Its antigen remains unidentified. The receptor's source is a woman in her 50s in good health and CMV-seropositive. This rearrangement joins TRBV11-3 to TRBJ1-1, with D possibly TRBD1 on 5 matching bases. Sequences were obtained from PBMCs. DNA of the CDR3: TGTGCCAGCAGCTTAGAAGGGGACACTGAAGCTTTCTTT. Encoded protein: CASSLEGDTEAFF.